This T cell receptor (beta chain) was found in a study of blood T cell repertoires in COVID-19. The overall study: The analysed material was cDNA or gDNA that came from T cells, B-cell-depleted T cells, or PBMCs.

Per the original data handling: Estimated nucleated cell counts came from reference gene primer amplification. Libraries were prepared by immunoSEQ multiplex PCR; TCRdb keeps only in-frame clonotypes and omits some of them. Clone size and V and J calls were adopted from that table, with D and trimming inferred from the DNA. The table lists about 70,000 clones, roughly 80% of them singletons, with 6.9% in the top ten. Seattle's cohort entered during active infection and was followed longitudinally. Germline CDR1 reads MNHNY; CDR2 reads SVGAGI (reference sequence). Trimming took 7 bases from V and 5 from J, leaving 14 bases between them. This CDR3 is 13 amino acids long.

What was sequenced was peripheral blood. The clonotype comes from a man in his thirties or forties with COVID-19, enrolled during active disease. V and J are TRBV6-6 and TRBJ2-5, with a weak D call TRBD2 (6 bases). The CDR3: CASTGGVVETQYF. The CDR3 nucleotides are TGTGCCAGCACCGGGGGAGTGGTGGAGACCCAGTACTTC.